The entry below describes one T cell receptor (beta chain). Its specificity is not known. The data derive from a study of blood T cells in healthy people across ages. Study-wide background: Template switching retrieved approximately one barcoded beta molecule for each two T cells.

For the second PCR, which ran for about 7 to 11 cycles, a sample-barcoded 5' primer and a J-beta primer mix were used. Via MiXCR, TCRdb re-called the 5' RACE reads, giving one row per CDR3 protein. Seen here are 700,000 or so distinct CDR3 sequences, around 41% observed once, and the top ten hold around 30%. Trimming took 5 bases from V and 1 from J, leaving 12 bases between them. The CDR3 is 16 amino acids. Looked up from germline, CDR1 is LNHDA and CDR2 is SQIVND (reference sequence). General study results and limits: Roughly linear declines in TCR beta diversity per million T cells occurred with age. There were more naive CD4+ cells and higher diversity in long-lived donors than in aged donors.

The receptor was derived from a man older than 75 in good health. The source material was blood. This sequence joins TRBV19 and TRBJ2-6; tentatively, D is TRBD2 (6 bases). CDR3 sequence (DNA): TGTGCCAGTAGTCCGGGACTCCTTTCTGGGGCCAACGTCCTGACTTTC. This sequence encodes CASSPGLLSGANVLTF.